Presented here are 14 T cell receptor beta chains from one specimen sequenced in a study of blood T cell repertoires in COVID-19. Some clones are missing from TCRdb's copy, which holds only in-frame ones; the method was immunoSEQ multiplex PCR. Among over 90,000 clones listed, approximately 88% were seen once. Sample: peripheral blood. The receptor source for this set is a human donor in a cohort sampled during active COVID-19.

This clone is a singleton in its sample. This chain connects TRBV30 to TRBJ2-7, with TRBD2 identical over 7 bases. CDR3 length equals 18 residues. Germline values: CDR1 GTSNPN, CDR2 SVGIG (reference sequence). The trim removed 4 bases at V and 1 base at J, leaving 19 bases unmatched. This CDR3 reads CAWINGGRTVHLSYEQYF. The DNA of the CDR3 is TGTGCCTGGATAAACGGGGGGAGGACTGTTCATCTTTCCTACGAGCAGTACTTC. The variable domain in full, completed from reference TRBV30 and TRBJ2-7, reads SQTIHQWPATLVQPVGSPLSLECTVEGTSNPNLYWYRQAAGRGLQLLFYSVGIGQISSEVPQNLSASRPQDRQFILSSKKLLLSDSGFYLCAWINGGRTVHLSYEQYFGPGTRLTVT.

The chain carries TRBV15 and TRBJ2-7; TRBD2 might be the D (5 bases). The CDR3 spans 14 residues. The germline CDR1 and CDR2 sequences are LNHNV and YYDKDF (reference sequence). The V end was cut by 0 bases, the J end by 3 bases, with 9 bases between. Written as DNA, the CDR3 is TGTGCCACCAGCAGAGAAGGGAGTCTCTACGAGCAGTACTTC. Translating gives CATSREGSLYEQYF.

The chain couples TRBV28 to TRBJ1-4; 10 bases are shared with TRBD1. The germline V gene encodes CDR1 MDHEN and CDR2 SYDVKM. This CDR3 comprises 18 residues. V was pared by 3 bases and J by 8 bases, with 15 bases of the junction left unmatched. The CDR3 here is CASSFGPGQGPHTEKLFF. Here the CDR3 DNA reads TGTGCCAGCAGTTTCGGTCCGGGACAGGGGCCCCATACCGAAAAACTGTTTTTT. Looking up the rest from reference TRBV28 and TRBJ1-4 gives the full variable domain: DVKVTQSSRYLVKRTGEKVFLECVQDMDHENMFWYRQDPGLGLRLIYFSYDVKMKEKGDIPEGYSVSREKKERFSLILESASTNQTSMYLCASSFGPGQGPHTEKLFFGSGTQLSVL.

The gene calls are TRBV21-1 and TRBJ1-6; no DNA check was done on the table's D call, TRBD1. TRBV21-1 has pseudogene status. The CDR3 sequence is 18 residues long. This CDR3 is CASSYWGERSSYNSPLHF. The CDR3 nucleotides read TGTGCCAGCAGCTATTGGGGCGAGAGGAGCTCCTATAATTCACCCCTCCACTTT.

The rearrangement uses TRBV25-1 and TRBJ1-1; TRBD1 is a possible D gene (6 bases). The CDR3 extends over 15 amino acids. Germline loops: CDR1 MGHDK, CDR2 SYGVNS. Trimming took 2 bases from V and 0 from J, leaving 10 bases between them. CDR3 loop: CASSERDNLNTEAFF. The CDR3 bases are TGTGCCAGCAGTGAAAGGGACAACCTGAACACTGAAGCTTTCTTT.

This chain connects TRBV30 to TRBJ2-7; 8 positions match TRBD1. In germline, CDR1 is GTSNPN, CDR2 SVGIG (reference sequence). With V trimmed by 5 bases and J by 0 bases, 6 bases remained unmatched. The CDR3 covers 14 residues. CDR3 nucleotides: TGTGCCTGGGCAATTACAGGGGGCTCCTACGAGCAGTACTTC. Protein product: CAWAITGGSYEQYF.

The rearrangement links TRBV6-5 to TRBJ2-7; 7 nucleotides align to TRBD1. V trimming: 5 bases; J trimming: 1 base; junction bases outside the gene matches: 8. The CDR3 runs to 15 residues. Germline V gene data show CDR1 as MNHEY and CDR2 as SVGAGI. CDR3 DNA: TGTGCCAGCAGTATGGGACAGCCAGGATCCTACGAGCAGTACTTC. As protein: CASSMGQPGSYEQYF.

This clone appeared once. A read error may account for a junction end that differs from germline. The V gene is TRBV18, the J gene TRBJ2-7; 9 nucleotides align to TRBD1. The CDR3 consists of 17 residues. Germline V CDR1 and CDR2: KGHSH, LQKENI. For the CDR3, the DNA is TGTGCCAGCTCACCACTTACAGGGGGCCTCGTCTCCCACGAGCAGTACTTC. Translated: CASSPLTGGLVSHEQYF. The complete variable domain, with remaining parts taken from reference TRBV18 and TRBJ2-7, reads NAGVMQNPRHLVRRRGQEARLRCSPMKGHSHVYWYRQLPEEGLKFMVYLQKENIIDESGMPKERFSAEFPKEGPSILRIQQVVRGDSAAYFCASSPLTGGLVSHEQYFGPGTRLTVT.

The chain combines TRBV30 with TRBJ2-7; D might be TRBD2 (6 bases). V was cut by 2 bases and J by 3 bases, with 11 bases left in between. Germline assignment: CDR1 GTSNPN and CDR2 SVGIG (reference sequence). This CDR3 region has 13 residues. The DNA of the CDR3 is TGTGCCTGGAGTCCAGGGAGGAACTACGAGCAGTACTTC. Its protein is CAWSPGRNYEQYF.

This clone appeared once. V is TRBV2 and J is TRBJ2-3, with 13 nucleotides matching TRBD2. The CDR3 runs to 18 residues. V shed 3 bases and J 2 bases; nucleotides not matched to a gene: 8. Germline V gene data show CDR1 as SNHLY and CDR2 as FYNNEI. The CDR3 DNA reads TGTGCCAGCAGTGAGGGGAGACTAGCGGGGGGACCCACAGATACGCAGTATTTT. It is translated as CASSEGRLAGGPTDTQYF.

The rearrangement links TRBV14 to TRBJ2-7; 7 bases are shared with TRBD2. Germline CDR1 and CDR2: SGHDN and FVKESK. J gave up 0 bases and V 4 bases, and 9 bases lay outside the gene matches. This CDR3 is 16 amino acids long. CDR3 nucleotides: TGTGCCAGCAGCCGAAGCGGGAACAGACTCTCCTACGAGCAGTACTTC. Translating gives CASSRSGNRLSYEQYF.

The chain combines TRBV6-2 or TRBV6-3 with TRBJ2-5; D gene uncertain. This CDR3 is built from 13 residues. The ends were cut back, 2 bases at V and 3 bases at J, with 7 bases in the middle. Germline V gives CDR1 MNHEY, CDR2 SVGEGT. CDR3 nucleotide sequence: TGTGCCAGCAGTTACGGCAAAAAAGAGACCCAGTACTTC. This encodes CASSYGKKETQYF.

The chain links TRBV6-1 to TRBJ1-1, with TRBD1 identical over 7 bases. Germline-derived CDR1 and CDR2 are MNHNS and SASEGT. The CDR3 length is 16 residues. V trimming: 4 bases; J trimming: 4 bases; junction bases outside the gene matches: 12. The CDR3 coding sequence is TGTGCCAGCAGTGGCCGACAGGGCGGTTTCGTCACTGAAGCTTTCTTT. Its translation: CASSGRQGGFVTEAFF.

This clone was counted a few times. The CDR3 reads CASSETFIGARAGAYGYTF. CDR3 in DNA: TGTGCCAGCAGTGAAACATTCATTGGGGCCCGGGCAGGGGCATATGGCTACACCTTC. This sequence joins TRBV6-1 and TRBJ1-2; a possible D gene is TRBD1 (6 bases). V lost 2 bases and J lost 5, with 27 bases in between. Germline V lookup: CDR1 MNHNS, CDR2 SASEGT. This CDR3 comprises 19 residues.